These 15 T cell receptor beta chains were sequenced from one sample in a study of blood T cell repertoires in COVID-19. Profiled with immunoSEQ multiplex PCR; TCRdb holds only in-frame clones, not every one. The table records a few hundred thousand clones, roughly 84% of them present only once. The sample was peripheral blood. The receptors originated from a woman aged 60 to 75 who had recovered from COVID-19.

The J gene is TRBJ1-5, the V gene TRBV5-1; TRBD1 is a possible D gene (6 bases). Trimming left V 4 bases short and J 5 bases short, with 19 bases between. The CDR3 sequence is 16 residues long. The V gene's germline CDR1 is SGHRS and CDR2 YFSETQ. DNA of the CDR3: TGCGCCAGCAGCATCCAATCGGCCAGGGGATATCAGCCCCAGCATTTT. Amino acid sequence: CASSIQSARGYQPQHF.

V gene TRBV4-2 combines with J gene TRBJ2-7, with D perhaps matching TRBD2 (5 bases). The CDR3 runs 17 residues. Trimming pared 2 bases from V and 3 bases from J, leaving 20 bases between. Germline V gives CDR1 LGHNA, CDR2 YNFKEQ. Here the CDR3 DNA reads TGTGCCAGCAGCCAACATCCTAAAAGCGGTAAATTCTACGAGCAGTACTTC. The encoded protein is CASSQHPKSGKFYEQYF.

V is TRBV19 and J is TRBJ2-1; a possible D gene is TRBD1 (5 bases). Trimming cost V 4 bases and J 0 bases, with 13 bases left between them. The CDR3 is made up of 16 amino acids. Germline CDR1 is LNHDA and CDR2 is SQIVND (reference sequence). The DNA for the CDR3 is TGTGCCAGTAGTAAAAGGGGCCAAAGCTCCTACAATGAGCAGTTCTTC. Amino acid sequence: CASSKRGQSSYNEQFF.

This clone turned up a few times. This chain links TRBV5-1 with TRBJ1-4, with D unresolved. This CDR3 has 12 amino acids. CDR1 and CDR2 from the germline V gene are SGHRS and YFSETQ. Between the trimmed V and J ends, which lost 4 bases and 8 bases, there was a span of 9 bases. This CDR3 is CASSPNTEKLFF. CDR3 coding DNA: TGCGCCAGCAGCCCCAACACGGAAAAACTGTTTTTT.

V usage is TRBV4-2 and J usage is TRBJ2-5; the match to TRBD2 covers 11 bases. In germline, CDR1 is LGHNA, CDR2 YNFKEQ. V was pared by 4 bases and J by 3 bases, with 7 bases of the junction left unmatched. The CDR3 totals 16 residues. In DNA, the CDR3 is TGTGCCAGCAGCCGGATAATGACTAGCGGGGAAGAGACCCAGTACTTC. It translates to CASSRIMTSGEETQYF.

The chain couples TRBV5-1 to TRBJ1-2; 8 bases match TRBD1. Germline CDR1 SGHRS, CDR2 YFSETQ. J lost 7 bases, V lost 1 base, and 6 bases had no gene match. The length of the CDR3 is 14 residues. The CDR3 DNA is TGCGCCAGCAGCTTGAGGTCAGGGGGCTCTGGCTACACCTTC. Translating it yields CASSLRSGGSGYTF. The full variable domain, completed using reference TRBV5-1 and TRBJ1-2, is KAGVTQTPRYLIKTRGQQVTLSCSPISGHRSVSWYQQTPGQGLQFLFEYFSETQRNKGNFPGRFSGRQFSNSRSEMNVSTLELGDSALYLCASSLRSGGSGYTFGSGTRLTVV.

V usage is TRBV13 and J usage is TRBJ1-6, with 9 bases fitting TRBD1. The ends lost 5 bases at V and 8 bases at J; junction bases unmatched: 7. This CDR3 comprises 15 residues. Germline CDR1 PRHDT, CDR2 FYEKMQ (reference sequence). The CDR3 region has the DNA TGTGCCAGCAGCACCCGACAGGGGGGGGATTCACCCCTCCACTTT. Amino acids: CASSTRQGGDSPLHF.

The CDR3 DNA reads as TGTGCCAGCTCACCAGGACAGGCCACAACTAATGAAAAACTGTTTTTT. Protein sequence: CASSPGQATTNEKLFF. V usage is TRBV18 and J usage is TRBJ1-4; TRBD1 matches at 7 bases. The germline gives CDR1 KGHSH, CDR2 LQKENI. Unmatched junction bases numbered 3, after V lost 2 bases and J lost 0 bases. The CDR3 consists of 16 residues.

CDR3 sequence: CSVAGKSYGYTF. The DNA of the CDR3 is TGCAGCGTCGCAGGGAAGAGCTATGGCTACACCTTC. This chain joins TRBV29-1 and TRBJ1-2, with D maybe TRBD1 (5 bases). The V gene's germline CDR1 is SQVTM and CDR2 ANQGSEA. V shed 6 bases and J shed 4 bases, with 12 bases lying between them. This CDR3 spans 12 amino acids. Variable domain in full (rest from reference TRBV29-1 and TRBJ1-2): SAVISQKPSRDICQRGTSLTIQCQVDSQVTMMFWYRQQPGQSLTLIATANQGSEATYESGFVIDKFPISRPNLTFSTLTVSNMSPEDSSIYLCSVAGKSYGYTFGSGTRLTVV.

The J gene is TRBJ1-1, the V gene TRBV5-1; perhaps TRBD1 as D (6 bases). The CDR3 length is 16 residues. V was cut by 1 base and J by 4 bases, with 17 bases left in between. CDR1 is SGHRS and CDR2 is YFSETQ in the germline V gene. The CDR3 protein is CASSLIDAPGATEAFF. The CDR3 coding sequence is TGCGCCAGCAGCTTGATAGACGCCCCAGGGGCCACTGAAGCTTTCTTT.

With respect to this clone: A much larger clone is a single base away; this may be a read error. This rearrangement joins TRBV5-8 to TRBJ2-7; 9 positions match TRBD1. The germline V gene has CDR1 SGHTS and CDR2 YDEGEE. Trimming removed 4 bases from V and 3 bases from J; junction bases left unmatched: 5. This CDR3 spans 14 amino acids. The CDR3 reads CASSPRTGVYEQYF. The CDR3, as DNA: TGTGCCAGCAGCCCCCGGACAGGGGTCTACGAGCAGTACTTC.

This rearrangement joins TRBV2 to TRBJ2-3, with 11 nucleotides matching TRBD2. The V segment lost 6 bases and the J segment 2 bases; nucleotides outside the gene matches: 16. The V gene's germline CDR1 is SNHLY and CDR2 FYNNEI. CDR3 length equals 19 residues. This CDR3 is CASSVPEPGTSGPTDTQYF. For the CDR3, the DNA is TGTGCCAGCAGCGTTCCGGAGCCCGGGACTAGCGGTCCCACAGATACGCAGTATTTT.

The CDR3: CASSRAGGISETQYF. The CDR3 DNA reads TGTGCCAGCAGCCGGGCAGGGGGGATTTCGGAGACCCAGTACTTC. The rearrangement uses TRBV3-1 (or the pseudogene TRBV3-2) and TRBJ2-5; a weak D match, TRBD1 (7 bases). V lost 4 bases and J lost 5, with 17 bases in between. The CDR3 loop spans 15 amino acids. The V gene's germline CDR1 is LGHDT and CDR2 YNNKEL (reference sequence).

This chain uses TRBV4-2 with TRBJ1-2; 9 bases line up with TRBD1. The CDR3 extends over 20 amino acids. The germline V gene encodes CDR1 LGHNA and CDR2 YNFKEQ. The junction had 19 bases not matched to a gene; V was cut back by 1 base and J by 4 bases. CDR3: CASSQASQWDRVPRAYGYTF. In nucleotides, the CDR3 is TGTGCCAGCAGCCAAGCCTCCCAGTGGGACAGGGTCCCGAGGGCCTATGGCTACACCTTC.

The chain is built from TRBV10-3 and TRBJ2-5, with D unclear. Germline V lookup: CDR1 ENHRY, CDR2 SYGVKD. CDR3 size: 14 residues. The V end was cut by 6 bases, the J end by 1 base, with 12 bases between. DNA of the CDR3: TGTGCCATCAGCGCTGACTTGCTCCAAGAGACCCAGTACTTC. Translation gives CAISADLLQETQYF.